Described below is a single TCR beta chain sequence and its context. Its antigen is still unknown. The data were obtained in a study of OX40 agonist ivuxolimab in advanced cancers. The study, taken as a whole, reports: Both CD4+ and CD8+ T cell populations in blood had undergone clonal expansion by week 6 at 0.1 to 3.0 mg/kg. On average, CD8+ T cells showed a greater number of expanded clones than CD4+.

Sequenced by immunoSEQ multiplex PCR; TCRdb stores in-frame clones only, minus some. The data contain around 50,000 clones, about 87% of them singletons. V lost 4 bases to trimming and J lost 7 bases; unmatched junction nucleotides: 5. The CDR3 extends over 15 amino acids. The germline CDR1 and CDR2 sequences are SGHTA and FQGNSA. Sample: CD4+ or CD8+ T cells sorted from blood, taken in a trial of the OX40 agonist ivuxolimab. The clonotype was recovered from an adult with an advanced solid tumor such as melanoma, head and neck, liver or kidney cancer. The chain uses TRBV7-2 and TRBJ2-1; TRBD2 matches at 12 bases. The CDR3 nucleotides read TGTGCCAGCAGCTGGGGGGGGACTAGCGGGAATGAGCAGTTCTTC. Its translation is CASSWGGTSGNEQFF.